The TCR beta chain under discussion was sequenced for a study of cytomegalovirus exposure and HLA in healthy donors. The primer mix had 60 Vbeta and 13 Jbeta primers. This table comes from immunoSEQ multiplex PCR, and its TCRdb copy is limited to in-frame clones, with some not included. Here the sample spans about 60,000 clones, about 77% being singletons. The sample holds a few counts of this clone. The receptor was derived from a female donor in good health and CMV-seronegative. Sequenced: PBMCs.

The CDR3 reads CASSPIGLAGRETQYF. The CDR3 DNA reads as TGTGCCAGCTCACCCATTGGGCTAGCGGGACGAGAGACCCAGTACTTC. The chain has TRBV18 and TRBJ2-5; TRBD2 matches 9 bases. Germline V CDR1 and CDR2: KGHSH, LQKENI. There are 16 residues in the CDR3. V trimming: 3 bases; J trimming: 4 bases; junction bases outside the gene matches: 9.